Listed below are T cell receptor beta chains from one sample, sequenced in a study of regulatory T cells in long-lasting Graves disease. TCRdb reprocessed the multiplex PCR reads with MiXCR, giving one entry per CDR3 protein. Of about 620,000 distinct CDR3 sequences listed, approximately 15% are singletons. This same sample was also part of a study on T cells in Graves' hyperthyroidism and ophthalmopathy.

The sample here was peripheral blood mononuclear cells (PBMCs), taken at new diagnosis, from a patient treated with antithyroid drugs. These receptors originate from a young woman with Graves disease. Both conserved end residues are part of each CDR3. The D gene is left open where the match is weak. Size values are once, few and many counts, or a class for expanded clones, and some rows have none.

>TRBV28|many|TRBJ1-1|TRBD1
CAGGTVNTEAFF
TGTGCCGGGGGGACAGTGAACACTGAAGCTTTCTTT
>TRBV7-2|many|TRBJ2-7|TRBD1
CASSLAGTGPHEQYF
TGTGCCAGCAGTCTAGCCGGGACAGGGCCCCACGAGCAGTACTTC
>TRBV6-1|many|TRBJ1-1|-
CASSESGVTEAFF
TGTGCCAGCAGTGAATCAGGGGTCACTGAAGCTTTCTTT
>TRBV2|many|TRBJ1-3|-
CAIRGSGNTIYF
TGTGCCATCCGGGGGTCTGGAAACACCATATATTTT
>TRBV7-6|many|TRBJ2-7|TRBD2
CASSLEGLAPSEQYF
TGTGCCAGCAGCTTAGAGGGACTAGCTCCCTCCGAGCAGTACTTC
>TRBV5-1|few|TRBJ2-3|-
CASIGLQSADTQYF
TGCGCCAGCATAGGACTACAATCGGCAGATACGCAGTATTTT
>TRBV20-1|few|TRBJ2-7|TRBD1
CSASDDLTGAYEQYF
TGCAGTGCTAGTGATGACCTAACAGGGGCCTACGAGCAGTACTTC
>TRBV12-3/TRBV12-4|many|TRBJ2-7|TRBD1
CASSHRQGPTEQYF
TGTGCCAGCAGTCACCGACAGGGTCCCACCGAGCAGTACTTC
>TRBV20-1|few|TRBJ2-1|TRBD2
CSAITSGAYNEQFF
TGCAGTGCTATCACTAGCGGAGCTTACAATGAGCAGTTCTTC
>TRBV2|many|TRBJ2-7|TRBD1
CASSEIGQGSYEQYF
TGTGCCAGCAGTGAAATAGGACAGGGATCCTACGAGCAGTACTTC
>TRBV7-2|many|TRBJ2-1|TRBD2
CASSVPGLAPYEQFF
TGTGCCAGCAGCGTTCCGGGACTAGCCCCGTATGAGCAGTTCTTC
>TRBV9|many|TRBJ2-3|TRBD2
CASSAGTSDSTDTQYF
TGTGCCAGCAGCGCCGGGACTAGCGATAGCACAGATACGCAGTATTTT
>TRBV29-1|many|TRBJ1-3|-
CSVEDLASKTSGNTIYF
TGCAGCGTTGAAGATCTGGCCTCAAAAACCTCTGGAAACACCATATATTTT
>TRBV27|many|TRBJ2-7|TRBD1
CASSPYAGTGGYEQYF
TGTGCCAGCAGTCCCTACGCCGGGACAGGGGGCTACGAGCAGTACTTC
>TRBV12-3/TRBV12-4|few|TRBJ2-2|-
CASSLRQHTGELFF
TGTGCCAGCAGTTTGAGACAGCACACCGGGGAGCTGTTTTTT
>TRBV19|many|TRBJ1-2|TRBD1
CASARTRQGYGYTF
TGTGCCAGTGCCCGGACAAGACAGGGCTATGGCTACACCTTC
>TRBV5-8|-|TRBJ1-6|TRBD1
CASTTGASPLHF
TGTGCCAGCACAACAGGGGCCTCACCCCTCCACTTT
>TRBV28|-|TRBJ2-7|TRBD1
CASSRTGLREQYF
TGTGCCAGCAGCAGGACAGGGTTACGAGAGCAGTACTTC
>TRBV3-1|many|TRBJ1-2|-
CASSRRTENYGYTF
TGTGCCAGCAGCCGCCGAACAGAGAACTATGGCTACACCTTC
>TRBV13|-|TRBJ2-1|-
CASSFGGTQFF
TGTGCCAGCAGCTTTGGGGGGACCCAGTTCTTC
>TRBV6-1|many|TRBJ1-2|-
CASSEASGANYGYTF
TGTGCCAGCAGTGAAGCATCGGGAGCGAACTATGGCTACACCTTC
>TRBV5-6|-|TRBJ1-5|-
CASSFFQAPYSNQPQHF
TGTGCCAGCAGCTTTTTTCAGGCGCCTTATAGCAATCAGCCCCAGCATTTT
>TRBV29-1|many|TRBJ1-3|-
CSVVEGPHGNTIYF
TGCAGCGTTGTGGAGGGACCACACGGAAACACCATATATTTT
>TRBV18|-|TRBJ1-5|-
CASSDQKGNQSQHF
TGTGCCAGCTCAGACCAAAAGGGCAATCAGTCCCAGCATTTT
>TRBV29-1|few|TRBJ1-2|TRBD1
CSVEGATGIANYGYTF
TGCAGCGTTGAGGGCGCGACAGGGATAGCTAACTATGGCTACACCTTC
>TRBV7-2|many|TRBJ2-7|TRBD1
CASSQGQGAVFYEQYF
TGTGCCAGCAGCCAAGGACAGGGGGCAGTTTTCTACGAGCAGTACTTC
>TRBV12-3/TRBV12-4|few|TRBJ2-1|-
CTSSFRSEQFF
TGTACCAGCAGTTTCCGGAGTGAGCAGTTCTTC
>TRBV2|many|TRBJ2-7|-
CASSEGGGLFHEQYF
TGTGCCAGCAGTGAAGGAGGCGGGCTGTTCCACGAGCAGTACTTC
>TRBV28|many|TRBJ2-5|TRBD2
CASSPKPLYVWREGGETQYF
TGTGCCAGCAGCCCTAAGCCCCTTTATGTTTGGCGGGAGGGTGGAGAGACCCAGTACTTC
>TRBV28|many|TRBJ1-4|-
CASSTSRGSEKLFF
TGTGCCAGCAGTACCTCGCGGGGAAGTGAAAAACTGTTTTTT
>TRBV7-9|once|TRBJ1-1|TRBD1
CAGSPPRQGAGNTEAFF
TGTGCCGGCAGTCCACCACGACAGGGGGCCGGGAACACTGAAGCTTTCTTT
>TRBV3-1|-|TRBJ1-3|-
CASEGNSGNTIYF
TGTGCCAGCGAGGGGAACTCTGGAAACACCATATATTTT
>TRBV12-3/TRBV12-4|many|TRBJ2-4|-
CASSLASDEALAKNIQYF
TGTGCCAGCAGTTTAGCGTCGGATGAGGCTTTAGCCAAAAACATTCAGTACTTC
>TRBV28|-|TRBJ1-2|-
CASTGQMYGYTF
TGTGCCAGTACTGGACAGATGTATGGCTACACCTTC
>TRBV6-5|many|TRBJ1-1|-
CASSYARTASTYTEAFF
TGTGCCAGCAGTTACGCAAGGACAGCCTCAACCTACACTGAAGCTTTCTTT
>TRBV6-6|many|TRBJ2-5|TRBD2
CASSYSRLAGQETQYF
TGTGCCAGCAGTTACTCGAGACTAGCGGGGCAAGAGACCCAGTACTTC
>TRBV3-1|-|TRBJ2-3|-
CASRWGSEGTDTQYF
TGTGCCAGCAGGTGGGGGAGTGAGGGCACAGATACGCAGTATTTT
>TRBV5-4|-|TRBJ1-1|-
CAVNRELNTEAFF
TGTGCCGTAAACAGGGAACTGAACACTGAAGCTTTCTTT
>TRBV20-1|few|TRBJ1-5|-
CSASPGSNQPQHF
TGCAGTGCTAGCCCAGGGAGCAATCAGCCCCAGCATTTT
>TRBV20-1|many|TRBJ1-1|-
CSARRPRVGNTEAFF
TGCAGTGCTAGGCGCCCGCGGGTCGGGAACACTGAAGCTTTCTTT
>TRBV24-1|-|TRBJ2-3|TRBD1
CATSDLRGGADTQYF
TGTGCCACCAGTGATTTGAGAGGGGGCGCAGATACGCAGTATTTT
>TRBV29-1|many|TRBJ2-7|TRBD2
CSAGLAGSYEQYF
TGCAGCGCCGGACTAGCGGGTTCCTACGAGCAGTACTTC
>TRBV12-3/TRBV12-4|-|TRBJ1-1|TRBD1
CTSRLDRGGTEAFF
TGTACCAGCAGATTGGACAGGGGCGGCACTGAAGCTTTCTTT
>TRBV6-1|-|TRBJ2-5|-
CASSVLRETQYF
TGTGCCAGCAGTGTCCTGAGGGAGACCCAGTACTTC
>TRBV11-2|many|TRBJ2-7|TRBD1
CASSLSRGRSHNSYEQYF
TGTGCCAGCAGCTTGTCCAGGGGGCGTTCGCATAACTCCTACGAGCAGTACTTC
>TRBV11-1|-|TRBJ1-3|-
CASRGSADTIYF
TGTGCCAGCAGGGGTTCAGCGGACACCATATATTTT
>TRBV18|few|TRBJ1-2|-
CASSPRSEDGYTF
TGTGCCAGCTCACCGCGGAGCGAGGATGGCTACACCTTC
>TRBV29-1|few|TRBJ2-5|TRBD2
CSVAASGWGETQYF
TGCAGCGTTGCCGCTAGCGGGTGGGGGGAGACCCAGTACTTC
>TRBV20-1|many|TRBJ2-2|TRBD1
CSASDRADTGELFF
TGCAGTGCTAGCGACAGGGCTGACACCGGGGAGCTGTTTTTT
>TRBV11-3|many|TRBJ2-2|TRBD1
CASSTGGLAAGELFF
TGTGCCAGCTCGACAGGGGGCCTCGCCGCCGGGGAGCTGTTTTTT
>TRBV13|-|TRBJ2-7|-
CASSHPIGQKDYEQYF
TGTGCCAGCAGCCATCCAATCGGGCAAAAGGACTACGAGCAGTACTTC
>TRBV30|many|TRBJ1-4|-
CAWSGTGEKLFF
TGTGCCTGGAGTGGGACCGGGGAAAAACTGTTTTTT
>TRBV28|many|TRBJ2-5|TRBD2
CASSLGLAGVFWETQYF
TGTGCCAGCAGTTTAGGACTAGCGGGAGTGTTTTGGGAGACCCAGTACTTC
>TRBV5-6|-|TRBJ2-7|-
CASSLGQGSFYEQYF
TGTGCCAGCAGCTTAGGCCAGGGGAGTTTCTACGAGCAGTACTTC
>TRBV6-1|many|TRBJ2-5|-
CAAKTVDQETQYF
TGTGCTGCAAAAACGGTGGACCAAGAGACCCAGTACTTC